The 11 T cell receptor beta chains below all came from one sample that was sequenced in a study of graft-versus-host responses after intestinal transplantation (dated by TCRdb to the early 2020s). Taken with the paper, the label for time point translates to: cells obtained before transplantation from donor or recipient. Library preparation was by the immunoSEQ multiplex PCR assay. The table comes from immuneACCESS by way of TCRdb, which keeps in-frame sequences with V and J called. Part of the clones is missing from these tables; in studies checked, under half for an unresolved V gene and the rest for unknown reasons. Present in this sample are about 5,000 clones, 25% to 30% of which were seen just once. Jointly, the top ten make up 5.4% of the sample. The sequencing here drew on alloreactive CD4+ T cells from a mixed lymphocyte reaction culture, taken before transplantation. Explained via the paper, the cell subset or site label denotes: CFSE-low proliferating T cells sorted from approximately six-day pre-transplant mixed lymphocyte reaction (GvH or HvG direction). These receptors all stem from a human patient who was an organ donor for intestinal transplantation.

The chain couples TRBV6-5 to TRBJ1-1, with D possibly TRBD1 on 6 matching bases. The CDR3 consists of 13 residues. V was cut by 6 bases and J by 6 bases, with 14 bases left in between. Per germline, CDR1 MNHEY and CDR2 SVGAGI. The CDR3 bases are TGTGCCAGCAGGGACAGTCGAGGCGCTGAAGCTTTCTTT. Its translation: CASRDSRGAEAFF.

The chain joins TRBV7-2 to TRBJ1-2, with 11 bases lining up with TRBD1. Germline CDR1 is SGHTA and CDR2 is FQGNSA. This CDR3 is built from 16 residues. Germline trimming cut 0 bases from V and 1 base from J; bases unmatched to any gene: 1. The CDR3 loop reads CASSLAGQGVNYGYTF. In DNA form, the CDR3 reads TGTGCCAGCAGCTTAGCGGGACAGGGGGTTAACTATGGCTACACCTTC.

The chain links TRBV19 to TRBJ1-3; possible D gene TRBD1, 5 bases. CDR3 length equals 14 residues. Germline CDR1 is LNHDA and CDR2 is SQIVND (reference sequence). The V end was cut by 5 bases, the J end by 0 bases, with 8 bases between. The CDR3 bases are TGTGCCAGTAGTTTCGGACACTCTGGAAACACCATATATTTT. This translates into CASSFGHSGNTIYF.

Only a few counts were recorded for this clone. V gene TRBV5-1 combines with J gene TRBJ2-7, with TRBD1 identical over 9 bases. Germline trimming cut 4 bases from V and 6 bases from J; bases unmatched to any gene: 8. Per germline, CDR1 SGHRS and CDR2 YFSETQ. This CDR3 is 14 amino acids long. The CDR3 loop reads CASSVGQGIGEQYF. CDR3 DNA sequence: TGCGCCAGCAGCGTGGGACAGGGAATAGGCGAGCAGTACTTC.

This clone has only a few counts. The chain uses TRBV9 and TRBJ2-3, with 9 bases lining up with TRBD1. V gave up 0 bases and J gave up 1 base; unmatched junction bases: 0. In germline, CDR1 is SGDLS, CDR2 YYNGEE. The CDR3 sequence is 15 residues long. CDR3 nucleotide sequence: TGTGCCAGCAGCGTAGGGACAGGGGGCACAGATACGCAGTATTTT. It is translated as CASSVGTGGTDTQYF.

By sample share, this clone is medium-sized. Different DNA sequences within this sample yield the same CDR3. The chain couples TRBV5-1 to TRBJ2-3; 12 bases fit TRBD2. Germline V gives CDR1 SGHRS, CDR2 YFSETQ. CDR3 size: 15 residues. V trimming: 0 bases; J trimming: 4 bases; junction bases outside the gene matches: 0. CDR3 sequence: CASSLGLAGADTQYF. CDR3 sequence (DNA): TGCGCCAGCAGCTTGGGACTAGCGGGAGCAGATACGCAGTATTTT.

Judged by abundance, this clone is large. The V and J genes are TRBV20-1 and TRBJ1-2; D gene unclear. This CDR3 region has 11 residues. CDR1 is DFQATT, CDR2 SNEGSKA, per germline (reference sequence). V lost 0 bases and J 5 bases, leaving 4 bases between the germline ends. CDR3 sequence (DNA): TGCAGTGCTAGAGATGGGTATGGCTACACCTTC. It specifies CSARDGYGYTF.

This clone was observed a handful of times. V usage is TRBV6-5 and J usage is TRBJ2-1, with 9 bases that match TRBD2. This CDR3 is built from 12 residues. Trimming took 6 bases from V and 8 from J; bases not matched to a gene: 2. CDR1 MNHEY and CDR2 SVGAGI come from the germline V gene. CDR3 sequence (DNA): TGTGCCAGCAGATTAGCGGGGGATGAGCAGTTCTTC. Translating it yields CASRLAGDEQFF.

V usage is TRBV6-1 and J usage is TRBJ2-3; 8 positions match TRBD1. The trim removed 7 bases at V and 5 bases at J, leaving 8 bases unmatched. CDR3 length: 14 residues. Germline CDR1 MNHNS, CDR2 SASEGT. CDR3 residues: CASTPPGGIDTQYF. The DNA for the CDR3 is TGTGCCAGCACCCCGCCAGGGGGCATAGATACGCAGTATTTT.

V and J are TRBV9 and TRBJ1-1, with TRBD1 identical over 8 bases. J lost 0 bases, V lost 4 bases, and 5 bases had no gene match. Germline V gene sequence: CDR1 SGDLS, CDR2 YYNGEE. The CDR3 has 15 residues. As DNA, the CDR3 is TGTGCCAGCAGCCTAGGGACAGGTTTGAACACTGAAGCTTTCTTT. It encodes CASSLGTGLNTEAFF.

The chain has TRBV19 and TRBJ2-5, with D maybe TRBD1 (6 bases). Germline CDR1 and CDR2: LNHDA and SQIVND (reference sequence). The V end was cut by 2 bases, the J end by 5 bases, with 6 bases between. The CDR3 runs 12 residues. CDR3 sequence reads: CASSIQGETQYF. In DNA form, the CDR3 reads TGTGCCAGTAGTATACAGGGGGAGACCCAGTACTTC.